The rows below give T cell receptor beta chains drawn from one sample of a study of blood T cell repertoires in COVID-19. The assay was immunoSEQ multiplex PCR, and TCRdb's table has in-frame clones only and misses some. The sample records some 270,000 clones, roughly nine tenths being singletons. Material: peripheral blood. The receptors here all came from a woman aged 40 to 49 who had recovered from COVID-19. Both conserved end residues are part of each CDR3. D genes are given only for firm matches. Some rows have no size entry. The others give once, few or many, or a class for an expanded clone.

size: -
J: TRBJ1-1
D: TRBD1
V: TRBV6-5
CDR3: CATQPSGGTEAFF
DNA: TGTGCCACACAGCCCTCAGGGGGTACTGAAGCTTTCTTT

size: -
J: TRBJ2-5
D: -
V: TRBV21-1
CDR3: CASSKKGAGRWGETQYF
DNA: TGTGCCAGCAGCAAAAAGGGGGCAGGGAGGTGGGGAGAGACCCAGTACTTC

size: once
J: TRBJ2-2
D: -
V: TRBV7-3
CDR3: CASSWAGQTNTGELFF
DNA: TGTGCCAGCAGCTGGGCGGGACAGACGAACACCGGGGAGCTGTTTTTT

size: -
J: TRBJ1-5
D: -
V: TRBV29-1
CDR3: CSVGARTDQPQHF
DNA: TGCAGCGTGGGGGCTCGGACAGATCAGCCCCAGCATTTT

size: few
J: TRBJ1-5
D: -
V: TRBV6-1
CDR3: CASSGNRVDSNQPQHF
DNA: TGTGCCAGCAGTGGAAACAGGGTCGATAGCAATCAGCCCCAGCATTTT

size: -
J: TRBJ1-2
D: -
V: TRBV9
CDR3: CASSPRQDTNYGYTF
DNA: TGTGCCAGCAGCCCCCGACAGGACACTAACTATGGCTACACCTTC

size: -
J: TRBJ2-2
D: TRBD2
V: TRBV7-2
CDR3: CASRRMSGTSGNTGELFF
DNA: TGTGCCAGCAGGCGAATGTCCGGGACTAGCGGAAACACCGGGGAGCTGTTTTTT

size: -
J: TRBJ2-1
D: -
V: TRBV5-1
CDR3: CASSPSGGHNEQFF
DNA: TGCGCCAGCAGCCCTAGTGGGGGCCACAATGAGCAGTTCTTC

size: -
J: TRBJ1-2
D: TRBD1
V: TRBV2
CDR3: CASRQGQGRLSYGYTF
DNA: TGTGCCAGCCGCCAAGGACAGGGGCGCCTTAGCTATGGCTACACCTTC

size: -
J: TRBJ1-2
D: -
V: TRBV24-1
CDR3: CATSGASPVVYTF
DNA: TGTGCCACCAGTGGGGCCTCCCCAGTTGTCTACACCTTC

size: -
J: TRBJ2-3
D: -
V: TRBV10-3
CDR3: CAISHGSPDTQYF
DNA: TGTGCCATCAGTCACGGGAGCCCAGATACGCAGTATTTT

size: -
J: TRBJ2-1
D: TRBD1
V: TRBV5-8
CDR3: CASSPRRGGGTGTDEQFF
DNA: TGTGCCAGCAGCCCGCGACGGGGAGGTGGGACAGGGACGGATGAGCAGTTCTTC

size: -
J: TRBJ2-2
D: -
V: TRBV9
CDR3: CASSGEAFNTGELFF
DNA: TGTGCCAGCAGTGGAGAGGCATTTAACACCGGGGAGCTGTTTTTT

size: -
J: TRBJ1-5
D: TRBD1
V: TRBV18
CDR3: CASSPGTGGSSNQPQHF
DNA: TGTGCCAGCTCACCAGGGACAGGGGGCAGTAGCAATCAGCCCCAGCATTTT

size: -
J: TRBJ2-7
D: -
V: TRBV18
CDR3: CASSPGQMTEQYF
DNA: TGTGCCAGCTCACCTGGACAGATGACCGAGCAGTACTTC

size: -
J: TRBJ1-5
D: TRBD1
V: TRBV2
CDR3: CASRGDTAGGQPQHF
DNA: TGTGCCAGCAGGGGGGACACGGCAGGGGGACAGCCCCAGCATTTT

size: -
J: TRBJ1-1
D: TRBD1
V: TRBV11-2
CDR3: CASSLGQASPEAFF
DNA: TGTGCCAGCAGCTTGGGACAGGCTAGTCCTGAAGCTTTCTTT

size: -
J: TRBJ2-3
D: -
V: TRBV3-1/TRBV3-2
CDR3: CASSYRTGTDTQYF
DNA: TGTGCCAGCAGCTACCGGACAGGCACAGATACGCAGTATTTT

size: once
J: TRBJ2-5
D: -
V: TRBV18
CDR3: CASSAGPSETQYF
DNA: TGTGCCAGCTCAGCAGGGCCCTCCGAGACCCAGTACTTC

size: -
J: TRBJ2-2
D: TRBD2
V: TRBV2
CDR3: CASSERAGEDTGELFF
DNA: TGTGCCAGCAGTGAACGGGCGGGGGAGGACACCGGGGAGCTGTTTTTT

size: -
J: TRBJ2-5
D: -
V: TRBV18
CDR3: CASSDSDSETQYF
DNA: TGTGCCAGCTCAGATTCGGACTCTGAGACCCAGTACTTC

size: -
J: TRBJ1-2
D: -
V: TRBV30
CDR3: CAWSVQNRYYGYTF
DNA: TGTGCCTGGAGTGTACAAAACAGATACTATGGCTACACCTTC

size: -
J: TRBJ2-3
D: -
V: TRBV21-1
CDR3: CASSKDRGISGTDTQYF
DNA: TGTGCCAGCAGCAAAGATCGCGGAATCTCGGGGACAGATACGCAGTATTTT

size: -
J: TRBJ1-1
D: TRBD1
V: TRBV6-2/TRBV6-3
CDR3: CASSYERTGRWTEAFF
DNA: TGTGCCAGCAGTTACGAAAGGACAGGGAGGTGGACTGAAGCTTTCTTT

size: -
J: TRBJ2-1
D: TRBD2
V: TRBV5-1
CDR3: CASSLGLADNEQFF
DNA: TGCGCCAGCAGCTTGGGCCTAGCGGACAATGAGCAGTTCTTC

size: once
J: TRBJ2-7
D: TRBD1
V: TRBV5-1
CDR3: CASTPGQGYEQYF
DNA: TGCGCCAGCACGCCGGGACAGGGTTACGAGCAGTACTTC

size: few
J: TRBJ2-5
D: TRBD1
V: TRBV2
CDR3: CATKKGTGDQETQYF
DNA: TGTGCCACCAAGAAGGGGACAGGGGACCAAGAGACCCAGTACTTC

size: few
J: TRBJ1-3
D: -
V: TRBV30
CDR3: CAWSRKRTAGGNTIYF
DNA: TGTGCCTGGAGCCGAAAAAGGACCGCAGGAGGGAACACCATATATTTT

size: once
J: TRBJ1-1
D: -
V: TRBV20-1
CDR3: CSASSQRGTEAFF
DNA: TGCAGTGCTAGTTCCCAACGGGGGACTGAAGCTTTCTTT

size: -
J: TRBJ1-2
D: TRBD1
V: TRBV20-1
CDR3: CSASGGDRVPSGYTF
DNA: TGCAGTGCTAGTGGTGGGGACAGGGTTCCATCAGGCTACACCTTC

size: few
J: TRBJ2-7
D: TRBD1
V: TRBV7-9
CDR3: CASSLGGQTSRIYEQYF
DNA: TGTGCCAGCAGCTTAGGGGGACAGACCAGTCGGATCTACGAGCAGTACTTC

size: -
J: TRBJ2-5
D: -
V: TRBV28
CDR3: CASSLIPGETQYF
DNA: TGTGCCAGCAGTTTGATCCCCGGAGAGACCCAGTACTTC

size: -
J: TRBJ2-3
D: -
V: TRBV7-6
CDR3: CASTQTVDFTDTQYF
DNA: TGTGCCAGCACCCAGACTGTCGATTTTACAGATACGCAGTATTTT

size: -
J: TRBJ2-3
D: TRBD2
V: TRBV7-2
CDR3: CASSLGAGPADTQYF
DNA: TGTGCCAGCAGCTTAGGAGCGGGGCCCGCAGATACGCAGTATTTT

size: -
J: TRBJ1-6
D: -
V: TRBV2
CDR3: CATGGRYNSPLHF
DNA: TGTGCCACTGGAGGGCGGTATAATTCACCCCTCCACTTT

size: -
J: TRBJ1-5
D: -
V: TRBV19
CDR3: CASSRGDYQPQHF
DNA: TGTGCCAGTAGTAGGGGGGACTATCAGCCCCAGCATTTT

size: -
J: TRBJ2-5
D: -
V: TRBV5-8
CDR3: CASTKGGRIQETQYF
DNA: TGTGCCAGCACCAAAGGGGGACGGATCCAAGAGACCCAGTACTTC

size: once
J: TRBJ2-1
D: TRBD2
V: TRBV2
CDR3: CASSGNSGGNEQFF
DNA: TGTGCCAGCAGTGGGAATAGCGGGGGCAATGAGCAGTTCTTC

size: -
J: TRBJ1-6
D: -
V: TRBV19
CDR3: CASRVRMAGDSPLHF
DNA: TGTGCCAGTCGGGTTAGGATGGCTGGAGATTCACCCCTCCACTTT

size: -
J: TRBJ1-4
D: TRBD1
V: TRBV29-1
CDR3: CSAGTGGEKLFF
DNA: TGCAGCGCAGGGACAGGGGGAGAAAAACTGTTTTTT

size: -
J: TRBJ1-2
D: -
V: TRBV9
CDR3: CASSADSLGGYTF
DNA: TGTGCCAGCAGCGCTGACTCCCTTGGCGGCTACACCTTC

size: -
J: TRBJ1-2
D: -
V: TRBV5-4
CDR3: CASSAPAGQQGYTF
DNA: TGTGCCAGCAGCGCTCCGGCCGGACAGCAGGGCTACACCTTC

size: few
J: TRBJ1-1
D: TRBD1
V: TRBV29-1
CDR3: CSVQGESTEAFF
DNA: TGCAGCGTTCAGGGGGAGTCGACTGAAGCTTTCTTT

size: once
J: TRBJ2-1
D: TRBD1
V: TRBV7-9
CDR3: CASSTTHRGSYNEQFF
DNA: TGTGCCAGCAGCACAACCCACAGGGGCTCCTACAATGAGCAGTTCTTC

size: -
J: TRBJ2-7
D: -
V: TRBV10-3
CDR3: CAITPGLSYEQYF
DNA: TGTGCCATCACCCCAGGACTCTCCTACGAGCAGTACTTC

size: -
J: TRBJ2-3
D: TRBD2
V: TRBV6-5
CDR3: CASSPGLAGTDTQYF
DNA: TGTGCCAGCAGTCCCGGACTAGCGGGCACAGATACGCAGTATTTT

size: -
J: TRBJ1-2
D: -
V: TRBV29-1
CDR3: CSVEVAGRGYTF
DNA: TGCAGCGTTGAAGTGGCAGGGCGAGGCTACACCTTC

size: -
J: TRBJ1-5
D: -
V: TRBV6-5
CDR3: CASSPPRAYNQPQHF
DNA: TGTGCCAGCAGCCCACCCAGGGCATACAATCAGCCCCAGCATTTT

size: -
J: TRBJ1-5
D: -
V: TRBV18
CDR3: CASSPSAAGNQPQHF
DNA: TGTGCCAGCTCACCATCTGCCGCGGGCAATCAGCCCCAGCATTTT

size: -
J: TRBJ2-5
D: -
V: TRBV24-1
CDR3: CATIGFGGQETQYF
DNA: TGTGCCACCATAGGGTTCGGGGGCCAAGAGACCCAGTACTTC

size: -
J: TRBJ1-1
D: -
V: TRBV2
CDR3: CAGTLGGFTEAFF
DNA: TGTGCCGGAACCCTCGGGGGTTTCACTGAAGCTTTCTTT

size: few
J: TRBJ2-3
D: TRBD2
V: TRBV7-2
CDR3: CASSQGGSTDTQYF
DNA: TGTGCCAGCAGCCAGGGCGGGAGTACAGATACGCAGTATTTT

size: -
J: TRBJ2-5
D: TRBD2
V: TRBV9
CDR3: CASSVGGRAQETQYF
DNA: TGTGCCAGCAGCGTAGGAGGGAGGGCACAAGAGACCCAGTACTTC

size: once
J: TRBJ2-2
D: TRBD2
V: TRBV5-4
CDR3: CASSPTPPLAIGTGELFF
DNA: TGTGCCAGCAGCCCAACACCACCACTAGCGATCGGCACCGGGGAGCTGTTTTTT

size: -
J: TRBJ2-1
D: TRBD2
V: TRBV7-6
CDR3: CASSLVQAGGVNEQFF
DNA: TGTGCCAGCAGCTTAGTTCAAGCGGGGGGTGTCAATGAGCAGTTCTTC